One sample yielded the 6 T cell receptor beta chains listed below, sequenced in a study of blood T cell repertoires in COVID-19. The repertoire was sequenced with immunoSEQ multiplex PCR; TCRdb's copy has only in-frame clones and lacks some. There are about 62,000 clones in the sample; roughly 72% occur only once, and 5.5% to 7% lies in the top ten. The sample was peripheral blood. The receptors come from a woman aged 50 to 65 with active or convalescent COVID-19.

This rearrangement joins TRBV11-1 to TRBJ2-2, with D perhaps TRBD2 (6 bases). CDR1 SGHAT and CDR2 FQDESV come from the germline V gene (reference sequence). Trimming left V 6 bases short and J 5 bases short, with 10 bases between. There are 13 residues in the CDR3. The CDR3 DNA reads TGTGCCAGCAGGTCGGGGGAGACCGGGGAGCTGTTTTTT. It codes for CASRSGETGELFF.

This clone came up once. The gene calls are TRBV29-1 and TRBJ1-1; a possible D gene is TRBD1 (5 bases). The CDR3 is made up of 13 amino acids. V was shortened by 3 bases and J by 4 bases, with 12 bases between the two germline ends. Germline-derived CDR1 and CDR2 are SQVTM and ANQGSEA. The CDR3: CSVEETRGTEAFF. The CDR3 DNA sequence: TGCAGCGTTGAGGAGACAAGGGGCACTGAAGCTTTCTTT.

This chain connects TRBV6-5 to TRBJ1-6; 7 positions agree with TRBD1. Looked up from germline, CDR1 is MNHEY and CDR2 is SVGAGI. The CDR3 runs to 14 residues. With 6 bases clipped from V and 4 bases from J, the junction kept 3 bases outside the gene matches. The CDR3 nucleotides are TGTGCCAGCAGAGAGGGACAGTATAATTCACCCCTCCACTTT. This sequence encodes CASREGQYNSPLHF.

This chain links TRBV6-1 with TRBJ1-5; TRBD1 matches at 7 bases. The CDR3 loop spans 18 amino acids. Per germline, CDR1 MNHNS and CDR2 SASEGT. V shed 0 bases, J shed 4 bases, and the junction held 12 bases outside the gene matches. CDR3: CASSEATGARGRNQPQHF. The CDR3 bases are TGTGCCAGCAGTGAAGCTACAGGGGCAAGGGGCAGGAATCAGCCCCAGCATTTT.

This clone has a handful of counts. The chain employs TRBV5-4 and TRBJ2-7, with 10 bases lining up with TRBD2. The germline V gene has CDR1 SGHNT and CDR2 YYREEE (reference sequence). The CDR3 length is 12 residues. V gave up 4 bases and J gave up 6 bases; unmatched junction bases: 1. CDR3 amino acids: CASSGTSAEQYF. CDR3 DNA: TGTGCCAGCAGCGGGACTAGCGCCGAGCAGTACTTC. Full variable domain (outside the CDR3, taken from reference TRBV5-4 and TRBJ2-7): ETGVTQSPTHLIKTRGQQVTLRCSSQSGHNTVSWYQQALGQGPQFIFQYYREEENGRGNFPPRFSGLQFPNYSSELNVNALELDDSALYLCASSGTSAEQYFGPGTRLTVT.

CDR3 protein: CASSLVSGRENEQFF. CDR3 DNA sequence: TGTGCCAGCAGCTTAGTTAGCGGGAGGGAAAATGAGCAGTTCTTC. The chain couples TRBV7-2 to TRBJ2-1; 11 bases line up with TRBD2. The length of the CDR3 is 15 residues. With V trimmed by 1 base and J by 7 bases, 3 bases remained unmatched. CDR1 is SGHTA, CDR2 FQGNSA, per germline.